These 5 T cell receptor beta chains share one sample of origin, sequenced in a study of T cell responses to AZD1222 COVID-19 vaccine. TCRdb's table, derived via immunoSEQ multiplex PCR, lists solely in-frame clones and lacks some. The top ten hold roughly 7.5% of the sample, which has 140,000 to 150,000 clones, about 90% seen once. Sequencing used peripheral blood, obtained 28 days after the second dose of the MenACWY control vaccine. These receptors all stem from an adult who received the MenACWY meningococcal vaccine as a control.

This sequence joins TRBV7-9 and TRBJ2-1, with 9 bases lining up with TRBD2. From germline, CDR1 is SEHNR and CDR2 FQNEAQ (reference sequence). With 5 bases clipped from V and 9 bases from J, the junction kept 17 bases outside the gene matches. The CDR3 extends over 17 amino acids. CDR3 sequence reads: CASSRAVGGGAASEQFF. The CDR3 DNA reads as TGTGCCAGCAGCAGGGCGGTTGGCGGGGGGGCGGCAAGTGAGCAGTTCTTC.

V and J are TRBV5-1 and TRBJ2-1; D gene unclear. From germline, CDR1 is SGHRS and CDR2 YFSETQ. The CDR3 has 19 amino acids. V lost 0 bases to trimming and J lost 5 bases, with 24 bases between them. The CDR3 here is CASSLASGRLISVNNEQFF. CDR3 sequence (DNA): TGCGCCAGCAGCTTGGCGTCTGGGCGGCTGATATCCGTAAACAATGAGCAGTTCTTC.

The DNA for the CDR3 is TGTGCCAGCAGTCCCGCCGGGACAGGGTATCATGCTGAAGCTTTCTTT. This sequence encodes CASSPAGTGYHAEAFF. V usage is TRBV28 and J usage is TRBJ1-1; 9 nucleotides align to TRBD1. CDR1 and CDR2 (germline): MDHEN, SYDVKM. There are 16 residues in the CDR3. Trimming cost V 5 bases and J 6 bases; bases outside gene matches: 13.

The rearrangement uses TRBV19 and TRBJ1-5; D is perhaps TRBD1 (6 bases). The CDR3 is 17 residues long. V shed 7 bases and J shed 0 bases, with 19 bases lying between them. The germline gives CDR1 LNHDA, CDR2 SQIVND (reference sequence). The CDR3 DNA is TGTGCCAGTAAGGGACAAGTAGGGATCGATAGCAATCAGCCCCAGCATTTT. It specifies CASKGQVGIDSNQPQHF.

In nucleotides, the CDR3 is TGTGCCACCAGTGATTCCCCGGGACAGGGCGGGGGTGAAGCTTTCTTT. Its translation: CATSDSPGQGGGEAFF. The rearrangement joins TRBV24-1 to TRBJ1-1, with 9 bases aligning to TRBD1. The CDR3 is 16 amino acids. The V gene end was trimmed by 2 bases and the J gene end by 7 bases; junction bases not matched to a gene: 10. CDR1 and CDR2 (germline): KGHDR, SFDVKD.